A single sample gave rise to the 9 T cell receptor beta chains below, sequenced in a study of a mutant IDH1 vaccine in newly diagnosed glioma. These TCRs' antigens remain unknown. Using immunoSEQ multiplex PCR, the repertoire was profiled, and TCRdb retains in-frame clones only, with some absent. This sample has tens of thousands of clones, with roughly 80% found just once. Regarding time point: week 23, last vaccination. Alongside topical imiquimod, each dose of vaccine comprised 300 ug of mutant IDH1 20-mer peptide. The starting material was PBMCs, obtained from a glioma patient whose treatment included an IDH1 peptide vaccine. The source of these receptors is a middle-aged man with glioma.

The chain carries TRBV19 and TRBJ1-4; 7 bases match TRBD1. The CDR3 contains 14 residues. The ends lost 3 bases at V and 5 bases at J; junction bases unmatched: 3. Germline CDR1 and CDR2: LNHDA and SQIVND (reference sequence). The CDR3 region has the DNA TGTGCCAGTAGTATCCAGGGGGGAAATGAAAAACTGTTTTTT. It codes for CASSIQGGNEKLFF.

The V gene is TRBV7-2, the J gene TRBJ2-3; D may be TRBD1 (6 bases). Germline V lookup: CDR1 SGHTA, CDR2 FQGNSA. Trimming removed 5 bases at V and 5 bases at J, with 14 bases between. CDR3 length: 14 amino acids. The CDR3 here is CASSDRGKLDTQYF. CDR3 nucleotides: TGTGCCAGCAGCGATAGGGGGAAGTTAGATACGCAGTATTTT.

The CDR3 DNA reads TGTGCCAGCAGCCTACAAACAGGGGGCTCGGGTACTGAAGCTTTCTTT. This translates into CASSLQTGGSGTEAFF. This chain links TRBV4-2 with TRBJ1-1; 9 bases are shared with TRBD1. The CDR3 extends over 16 amino acids. CDR1 LGHNA and CDR2 YNFKEQ come from the germline V gene. With 4 bases clipped from V and 5 bases from J, the junction kept 11 bases outside the gene matches.

Relative to its sample, this clone is medium-sized. The rearrangement links TRBV5-1 to TRBJ2-7; TRBD2 matches 9 bases. From germline, CDR1 is SGHRS and CDR2 YFSETQ. The J segment lost 2 bases and the V segment lost 4 bases, leaving 4 bases of the junction unmatched. This CDR3 comprises 14 residues. This chain's CDR3 is CASSASSGAYEQYF. CDR3 nucleotides: TGCGCCAGCAGCGCCTCTAGCGGGGCCTACGAGCAGTACTTC.

The J gene is TRBJ1-4, the V gene TRBV29-1, with D possibly TRBD1 on 5 matching bases. Trimming took 4 bases from V and 8 from J, leaving 11 bases between them. The CDR3 is made up of 12 amino acids. Germline values: CDR1 SQVTM, CDR2 ANQGSEA. The chain's CDR3 is CSVGGAQEKLFF. CDR3 bases: TGCAGCGTTGGCGGGGCGCAAGAAAAACTGTTTTTT.

This clone was seen only once. This chain links TRBV30 with TRBJ1-5, with D perhaps TRBD1 (6 bases). This CDR3 comprises 15 residues. Deletions cut 5 bases from V and 2 bases from J, with 16 bases between. Germline CDR1 reads GTSNPN; CDR2 reads SVGIG (reference sequence). The CDR3 DNA sequence: TGTGCCTGGGGCAGAGGGGGGAGTGGCAATCAGCCCCAGCATTTT. Protein sequence: CAWGRGGSGNQPQHF.

The gene calls are TRBV5-1 and TRBJ1-5; no clear D gene. The CDR3 contains 13 residues. Germline V CDR1 and CDR2: SGHRS, YFSETQ. V was pared by 0 bases and J by 4 bases, with 5 bases between. The chain's CDR3 is CASSLDRNQPQHF. DNA of the CDR3: TGCGCCAGCAGCTTGGACAGAAATCAGCCCCAGCATTTT.

This chain joins TRBV7-9 and TRBJ1-1; 7 bases are a match to TRBD1. V gave up 2 bases and J gave up 6 bases; unmatched junction bases: 6. From germline, CDR1 is SEHNR and CDR2 FQNEAQ (reference sequence). This CDR3 is built from 14 residues. CDR3 region: CASSLKGGGAEAFF. The CDR3 DNA reads TGTGCCAGCAGCTTAAAGGGAGGGGGCGCTGAAGCTTTCTTT. The entire variable domain, with the rest obtained from reference TRBV7-9 and TRBJ1-1, is as follows: DTGVSQNPRHKITKRGQNVTFRCDPISEHNRLYWYRQTLGQGPEFLTYFQNEAQLEKSRLLSDRFSAERPKGSFSTLEIQRTEQGDSAMYLCASSLKGGGAEAFFGQGTRLTVV.

This chain uses TRBV5-6 with TRBJ2-1; no reliable D call. V was clipped by 0 bases and J by 3 bases, with 7 bases between them. The CDR3 sequence is 14 residues long. Germline lookup yields CDR1 SGHDT and CDR2 YYEEEE. This CDR3 reads CASSLESLYNEQFF. The DNA for the CDR3 is TGTGCCAGCAGCTTGGAATCACTCTACAATGAGCAGTTCTTC.